This T cell receptor (beta chain) was captured in a study of T cell responses to AZD1222 COVID-19 vaccine (dated by TCRdb to the early 2020s). A note on the overall study: Because spike-specific TCR depth and breadth did not differ between the two schedules, AZD1222 recipients who got a second dose at roughly 4 weeks were pooled with those who got a second dose at roughly 12 weeks. TCR sequencing covered 230 or so trial participants: 200 to 210 given two doses of AZD1222 and some 25 given two doses of MenACWY control vaccine. Trial participants were enrolled by age into 18-55, 56-69 and 70-plus year subgroups, with about 150, 28 and 57 TCR-sequenced participants respectively. Results and caveats for the whole study, not just this receptor: Conclusions about previously exposed vaccinees were limited because only 6 or 7 AZD1222 recipients were SARS-CoV-2 seropositive at baseline. Reportedly, almost half of the unique spike-specific TCRs recognized epitopes lying outside the regions that are mutated in the B.1.351 and B.1.1.7 variants. Most participants were white British and females outnumbered males, and the authors suggested that clonal diversity may have been underestimated. A significant rise in spike-specific TCR breadth and depth was observed after two AZD1222 doses relative to day 0 and relative to MenACWY recipients. CD4 TCRs associated with the vaccine covered the entire spike protein, and the dominant responses were in regions 160-218 and 743-854. In the small 56-69-year group, the increase in depth fell short of significance, most likely because of low power. Because no samples from the day 14 peak response were available, repertoires could be characterized only after the peak T cell response.

The CDR3 regions of human TCRbeta chains were analyzed by immunosequencing. The paper's processing steps were these. Repertoire TCRs were checked for matches against a reference library of SARS-CoV-2-specific TCRs that had been generated using the MIRA antigen-specificity platform. Breadth was defined as the fraction of unique TCRs that were SARS-CoV-2-associated. Depth was defined as the fraction of total T cells that were SARS-CoV-2-associated. Each spike-specific TCR was assigned to its reactive spike region and to a CD4 or CD8 class using the MIRA data. Log10-transformed breadth and depth values were compared by one-way ANOVA with Sidak's multiple comparisons tests. TCRdb carries this immuneACCESS record with in-frame sequences only. Its versions omit some clonotypes, under half of them owing to an unresolved V gene in the studies checked, with the rest unexplained. Clone size and the V and J calls come from that table; the DNA yielded D and trimming. Within this sample are about 94,000 clones, with over 75% of them counted one time only. Clones ranked in the top ten supply about an eighth of the sample.

A note on this clone: The clone's antigen remains unknown. Base qualities are not at hand, and no much larger clone is one base apart.

According to the study, the label for this sample's time point signals: baseline before first vaccination. Samples from vaccinated people were obtained from the UK trials COV001 and COV002, which included a single-blind randomized controlled phase 2/3 trial of AZD1222 (ChAdOx1 nCoV-19) in healthy adults. For TCRbeta chain sequencing, PBMC samples from trial participants were taken at day 0 and at day 28 after the second dose. From a lookup of the germline V gene, CDR1 and CDR2 are ENHRY and SYGVKD. The junction shows trimming of 8 bases on V and 4 bases on J, and the gene matches do not reach 8 bases of it. Reading from cysteine to phenylalanine, the CDR3 counts 14 amino acids. Only the CDR3 part of the read is kept: 42 bases, read in frame from the first base.

This sequence uses TRBV10-3 and TRBJ2-1; 7 junctional bases match TRBD1. This sample comprised peripheral blood, obtained on day 0 of AZD1222 vaccination. The origin of this receptor is an adult in good health. The sequenced DNA is TGTGCCATCCGTTCGGGACAGCAATACAATGAGCAGTTCTTC. It codes for CAIRSGQQYNEQFF.